The next 13 T cell receptor beta chains were all read from a single sample in a study of blood T cell repertoires in COVID-19. Repertoires were generated with immunoSEQ multiplex PCR, while TCRdb's copy carries only in-frame clones and drops some. Here the sample spans roughly 200,000 clones, roughly 90% being singletons. Sequenced: peripheral blood. All receptors derive from a man between 18 and 35 years old with active or convalescent COVID-19.

The chain recombines TRBV7-3 with TRBJ2-5, with TRBD1 matching over 10 bases. The germline gives CDR1 SGHTA, CDR2 FQGTGA. This CDR3 comprises 16 residues. V lost 5 bases, J lost 3 bases, and 9 bases stayed unmatched. The chain's CDR3 is CASSTRDRGGEETQYF. In DNA, the CDR3 is TGTGCCAGCAGCACCCGGGACAGGGGAGGCGAAGAGACCCAGTACTTC. The whole variable domain, filled in from reference TRBV7-3 and TRBJ2-5, reads GAGVSQTPSNKVTEKGKYVELRCDPISGHTALYWYRQSLGQGPEFLIYFQGTGAADDSGLPNDRFFAVRPEGSVSTLKIQRTERGDSAVYLCASSTRDRGGEETQYFGPGTRLLVL.

The chain combines TRBV9 with TRBJ1-1, with 8 bases matching TRBD1. V lost 2 bases to trimming and J lost 4 bases; unmatched junction nucleotides: 4. The CDR3 has 14 residues. Germline-derived CDR1 and CDR2 are SGDLS and YYNGEE. CDR3 in amino acids: CASSVSGGFTEAFF. The CDR3 bases are TGTGCCAGCAGCGTCTCAGGGGGCTTCACTGAAGCTTTCTTT.

The chain joins TRBV5-6 to TRBJ1-1, with 8 bases lining up with TRBD1. The germline V gene encodes CDR1 SGHDT and CDR2 YYEEEE. The CDR3 has 15 residues. Trimming at V came to 4 bases and at J to 6 bases, leaving 11 bases not matched to a gene. The CDR3 here is CASSLYGQGEAEAFF. For the CDR3, the DNA is TGTGCCAGCAGCCTCTACGGACAGGGAGAGGCTGAAGCTTTCTTT. The whole variable domain, remainder taken from reference TRBV5-6 and TRBJ1-1, is DAGVTQSPTHLIKTRGQQVTLRCSPKSGHDTVSWYQQALGQGPQFIFQYYEEEERQRGNFPDRFSGHQFPNYSSELNVNALLLGDSALYLCASSLYGQGEAEAFFGQGTRLTVV.

V is TRBV18 and J is TRBJ2-7; the match to TRBD2 covers 9 bases. The germline gives CDR1 KGHSH, CDR2 LQKENI. The CDR3 length is 15 residues. V was pared by 2 bases and J by 3 bases, with 5 bases of the junction left unmatched. The CDR3 DNA follows: TGTGCCAGCTCACCATCTGGCGGGGGGGACTACGAGCAGTACTTC. It codes for CASSPSGGGDYEQYF.

This clone was detected once. The chain carries TRBV14 and TRBJ2-3; 7 nucleotides align to TRBD1. The V segment lost 0 bases and the J segment 1 base; nucleotides outside the gene matches: 4. CDR1 and CDR2 (germline): SGHDN, FVKESK. This CDR3 has 16 amino acids. The CDR3 loop reads CASSQERGLGTDTQYF. The DNA of the CDR3 is TGTGCCAGCAGCCAAGAAAGGGGGCTCGGCACAGATACGCAGTATTTT.

CDR3 protein: CASRDRYTEAFF. The CDR3 bases are TGTGCCAGCAGGGACAGGTACACTGAAGCTTTCTTT. J is TRBJ1-1 and V is TRBV25-1; TRBD1 aligns across 7 bases. Germline V gene data show CDR1 as MGHDK and CDR2 as SYGVNS. The ends lost 6 bases at V and 3 bases at J; junction bases unmatched: 1. The CDR3 extends over 12 amino acids. Using reference TRBV25-1 and TRBJ1-1 for the parts outside the CDR3, the full variable domain is EADIYQTPRYLVIGTGKKITLECSQTMGHDKMYWYQQDPGMELHLIHYSYGVNSTEKGDLSSESTVSRIRTEHFPLTLESARPSHTSQYLCASRDRYTEAFFGQGTRLTVV.

This chain joins TRBV6-5 and TRBJ2-1; TRBD1 might be the D (6 bases). The CDR3 contains 12 residues. Germline loops: CDR1 MNHEY, CDR2 SVGAGI. Trimming removed 5 bases at V and 12 bases at J, with 14 bases between. Here the CDR3 DNA reads TGTGCCAGCAGTCGCAGGGGTCACTGGCAGTTCTTC. Amino acid sequence: CASSRRGHWQFF.

The V and J genes are TRBV6-1 and TRBJ2-1; a weak D match, TRBD2 (5 bases). V lost 2 bases and J lost 2, with 10 bases in between. This CDR3 spans 15 amino acids. Germline CDR1 reads MNHNS; CDR2 reads SASEGT. The CDR3 here is CASSETTGTYNEQFF. In DNA form, the CDR3 reads TGTGCCAGCAGTGAAACTACGGGAACCTACAATGAGCAGTTCTTC.

This chain links TRBV2 with TRBJ2-5, with D maybe TRBD1 (6 bases). This CDR3 has 13 residues. Trimming removed 6 bases from V and 1 base from J, with 9 bases in between. CDR1 and CDR2 (germline): SNHLY, FYNNEI. The CDR3 DNA is TGTGCCAGCAGAGCGGACAGCCAAGAGACCCAGTACTTC. It encodes CASRADSQETQYF.

The rearrangement links TRBV29-1 to TRBJ1-4; D gene uncertain. Germline-derived CDR1 and CDR2 are SQVTM and ANQGSEA. The CDR3 is made up of 15 amino acids. Trimming took off 4 bases at V and 4 bases at J, with 16 bases between the two ends. The CDR3, as DNA: TGCAGCGTTGTGGCAGCCGAACGGGGTAATGAAAAACTGTTTTTT. Its translation: CSVVAAERGNEKLFF.

The chain has TRBV19 and TRBJ2-7, with D possibly being TRBD2 (6 bases). V lost 4 bases and J lost 9, with 22 bases in between. The CDR3 has 15 amino acids. Germline loops: CDR1 LNHDA, CDR2 SQIVND (reference sequence). CDR3 in amino acids: CASSKRSGLPTLQYF. CDR3 nucleotides: TGTGCCAGTAGTAAACGATCGGGACTTCCAACCTTGCAGTACTTC. The entire variable domain, with the rest obtained from reference TRBV19 and TRBJ2-7, is as follows: DGGITQSPKYLFRKEGQNVTLSCEQNLNHDAMYWYRQDPGQGLRLIYYSQIVNDFQKGDIAEGYSVSREKKESFPLTVTSAQKNPTAFYLCASSKRSGLPTLQYFGPGTRLTVT.

J is TRBJ2-6 and V is TRBV10-3, with D perhaps TRBD2 (5 bases). V dropped 2 bases and J dropped 1 base, with 12 bases sitting between them. This CDR3 comprises 17 residues. CDR1 is ENHRY, CDR2 SYGVKD, per germline. The CDR3 sequence is CAISESQPGSGANVLTF. The CDR3 DNA reads as TGTGCCATCAGTGAGAGCCAGCCGGGGTCTGGGGCCAACGTCCTGACTTTC.

The gene calls are TRBV19 and TRBJ2-3; TRBD1 aligns across 9 bases. This CDR3 spans 15 amino acids. The V and J ends lost 5 bases and 1 base, in that order; junction bases with no gene match: 4. Germline CDR1 reads LNHDA; CDR2 reads SQIVND (reference sequence). CDR3 region: CASSFGTGRTDTQYF. CDR3 bases: TGTGCCAGTAGTTTTGGGACAGGGCGCACAGATACGCAGTATTTT.